The 16 T cell receptor beta chains presented below share a single source sample, sequenced in a study of T cell responses to AZD1222 COVID-19 vaccine. Clones were read by immunoSEQ multiplex PCR, and TCRdb kept only the in-frame ones, dropping some. Among 150,000 or so clones listed, roughly 90% were seen once. This specimen was peripheral blood, taken on day 0 of AZD1222 vaccination. These receptors all stem from an adult in good health.

This sequence joins TRBV2 and TRBJ2-5, with unresolved D. Germline CDR1 is SNHLY and CDR2 is FYNNEI. The CDR3 consists of 13 residues. Trimming shortened V by 6 bases and J by 1 base, and 9 bases separated the two germline ends. For the CDR3, the DNA is TGTGCCAGCAGACCAGGATTCCAAGAGACCCAGTACTTC. It translates to CASRPGFQETQYF.

The chain joins TRBV6-5 to TRBJ1-1; no clear D gene. This CDR3 has 15 amino acids. Trimming took 6 bases from V and 2 from J, leaving 16 bases between them. The germline V gene has CDR1 MNHEY and CDR2 SVGAGI. For the CDR3, the DNA is TGTGCCAGCAGACCCCTTTCATCCGCCAACACTGAAGCTTTCTTT. Amino acid sequence: CASRPLSSANTEAFF.

The chain has TRBV27 and TRBJ2-2; D might be TRBD1 or TRBD2, each matching 6 bases. Germline values: CDR1 MNHEY, CDR2 SMNVEV (reference sequence). The CDR3 sequence is 16 residues long. The V end lost 5 bases, the J end lost 5 bases, and 18 bases lay between the germline ends. DNA of the CDR3: TGTGCCAGCAGTCAATGGGGGGCCTTGGGAACCGGGGAGCTGTTTTTT. This sequence encodes CASSQWGALGTGELFF.

The chain combines TRBV19 with TRBJ2-3, with 9 bases aligning to TRBD2. The trim removed 6 bases at V and 4 bases at J, leaving 20 bases unmatched. CDR3 size: 19 residues. Germline V gives CDR1 LNHDA, CDR2 SQIVND (reference sequence). CDR3: CASSKPGLALRLGADTQYF. The DNA of the CDR3 is TGTGCCAGTAGCAAACCGGGACTAGCCCTTCGCTTAGGAGCAGATACGCAGTATTTT.

The chain combines TRBV27 with TRBJ1-2, with no clear D. V shed 0 bases and J shed 5 bases, with 16 bases lying between them. CDR1 and CDR2 (germline): MNHEY, SMNVEV (reference sequence). This CDR3 spans 16 amino acids. The CDR3 spells CASSLSIEYGRYGYTF. The DNA for the CDR3 is TGTGCCAGCAGTTTATCGATAGAGTACGGGAGGTATGGCTACACCTTC.

The V gene is TRBV19, the J gene TRBJ1-1; no definite D call. Trimming shortened V by 7 bases and J by 1 base, and 16 bases separated the two germline ends. This CDR3 comprises 15 residues. CDR1 and CDR2 (germline): LNHDA, SQIVND (reference sequence). The CDR3 region is CASTDGLVRNTEAFF. CDR3 DNA sequence: TGTGCCAGTACCGACGGCTTGGTCAGGAACACTGAAGCTTTCTTT.

This clone has only one observation. The chain combines TRBV28 with TRBJ2-1, with 7 positions matching TRBD2. J gave up 0 bases and V 6 bases, and 11 bases lay outside the gene matches. The germline V gene has CDR1 MDHEN and CDR2 SYDVKM. The CDR3 has 17 residues. The CDR3 coding sequence is TGTGCCAGCAGACCAGGGACTCGCGGGAGCTCCTACAATGAGCAGTTCTTC. Its protein is CASRPGTRGSSYNEQFF.

The CDR3 here is CASSLEAGYNEQFF. CDR3 DNA: TGTGCCAGCAGCTTAGAGGCGGGCTACAATGAGCAGTTCTTC. The chain combines TRBV7-9 with TRBJ2-1, with a tentative D call TRBD2 (5 bases). CDR1 and CDR2 (germline): SEHNR, FQNEAQ (reference sequence). This CDR3 contains 14 residues. Trimming took 1 base from V and 3 from J, leaving 7 bases between them.

DNA of the CDR3: TGCAGCGCCGGGACAGGAGCCACTATTTCATCCTACAATGAGCAGTTCTTC. Translation: CSAGTGATISSYNEQFF. V and J are TRBV29-1 and TRBJ2-1; 8 nucleotides align to TRBD1. There are 17 residues in the CDR3. Germline V lookup: CDR1 SQVTM, CDR2 ANQGSEA. The trim removed 7 bases at V and 1 base at J, leaving 15 bases unmatched.

CDR3 DNA sequence: TGTGCCAGTAGTGTCCCGAGGGGCCCACACCGTGGTGAAGCTTTCTTT. Translating it yields CASSVPRGPHRGEAFF. The genes are TRBV19 and TRBJ1-1, with a weak D call TRBD1 (5 bases). This CDR3 is built from 16 residues. The V and J ends lost 5 bases and 7 bases respectively, with 23 bases between them. The germline gives CDR1 LNHDA, CDR2 SQIVND (reference sequence).

This chain links TRBV15 with TRBJ1-5, with D tentatively TRBD1 (6 bases). CDR1 is LNHNV, CDR2 YYDKDF, per germline (reference sequence). The CDR3 loop spans 14 amino acids. Trimming took 8 bases from V and 4 from J, leaving 15 bases between them. DNA for the CDR3: TGTGCCACCGGAGTGGGAGGGGGAAATCAGCCCCAGCATTTT. Its translation is CATGVGGGNQPQHF.

This clone has just a few counts. The gene calls are TRBV5-6 and TRBJ1-2; the D is unclear. The germline V gene has CDR1 SGHDT and CDR2 YYEEEE. Trimming cost V 6 bases and J 1 base, with 13 bases left between them. The CDR3 sequence is 14 residues long. The CDR3 loop reads CASTSPERNYGYTF. In DNA, the CDR3 is TGTGCCAGCACCTCTCCCGAACGTAACTATGGCTACACCTTC.

In its sample, this clone was seen once. The chain combines TRBV6-4 with TRBJ1-1; unclear D gene. Germline loops: CDR1 MRHNA, CDR2 SNTAGT. The V end lost 0 bases, the J end lost 11 bases, and 13 bases lay between the germline ends. CDR3 length: 13 amino acids. The CDR3 loop is CASSDSRSGAAFF. CDR3 bases: TGTGCCAGCAGTGACTCGAGGTCGGGAGCTGCTTTCTTT.

This chain uses TRBV9 with TRBJ2-3; TRBD1 agrees at 9 bases. The V segment lost 1 base and the J segment 0 bases; nucleotides outside the gene matches: 3. Germline V gene lookup returns CDR1 SGDLS and CDR2 YYNGEE. The CDR3 contains 16 residues. CDR3 in DNA: TGTGCCAGCAGCGTATCAGGACAGGGGAGCACAGATACGCAGTATTTT. Translated: CASSVSGQGSTDTQYF.

The chain is built from TRBV30 and TRBJ1-2; 7 nucleotides align to TRBD1. The J segment lost 8 bases and the V segment lost 0 bases, leaving 6 bases of the junction unmatched. CDR1 and CDR2 (germline): GTSNPN, SVGIG (reference sequence). The CDR3 totals 13 residues. CDR3 DNA: TGTGCCTGGAGTGTAGGAGCGGGACAGGGCTACACCTTC. Translation gives CAWSVGAGQGYTF.

V is TRBV2 and J is TRBJ1-2; 7 bases are shared with TRBD1. Per the germline V gene, CDR1 is SNHLY and CDR2 is FYNNEI. With V trimmed by 7 bases and J by 1 base, 6 bases remained unmatched. There are 14 residues in the CDR3. CDR3 coding DNA: TGTGCCAGCACGGGACAGACATTTAACTATGGCTACACCTTC. It codes for CASTGQTFNYGYTF.